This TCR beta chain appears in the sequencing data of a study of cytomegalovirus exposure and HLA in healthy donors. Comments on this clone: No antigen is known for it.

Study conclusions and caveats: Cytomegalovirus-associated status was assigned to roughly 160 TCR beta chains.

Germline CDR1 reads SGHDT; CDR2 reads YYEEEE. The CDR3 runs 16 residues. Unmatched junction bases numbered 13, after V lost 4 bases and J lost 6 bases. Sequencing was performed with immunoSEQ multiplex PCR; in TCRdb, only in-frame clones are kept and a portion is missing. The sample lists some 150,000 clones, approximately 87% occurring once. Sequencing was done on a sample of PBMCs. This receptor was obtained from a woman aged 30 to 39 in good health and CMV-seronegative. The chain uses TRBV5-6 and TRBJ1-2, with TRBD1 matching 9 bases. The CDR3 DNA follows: TGTGCCAGCAGCACAGAACAGGACAGGGGAGGGGATGGCTACACCTTC. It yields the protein CASSTEQDRGGDGYTF.